This T cell receptor beta chain is drawn from a study of shared clonotypes between healthy human individuals. Whole-study findings and limits: The study found lower generation probabilities in non-shared clonotypes than in those shared by all four donors. The study generally estimated greater richness for naive than memory subsets.

Produced via immunoSEQ multiplex PCR; TCRdb's table is partial and in-frame only. The sample carries 2 million to 3 million clones, approximately 94% recorded once. A word on this clone: Its antigen is not identified.

Per the germline V gene, CDR1 is SGHTA and CDR2 is FQGTGA. There are 13 residues in the CDR3. Between the trimmed V and J ends, which lost 5 bases and 8 bases, there was a span of 15 bases. Sequenced material: naive CD4+ T cells from PBMCs. The subset is: CD45RA+ positively selected. The chain links TRBV7-3 to TRBJ1-2; a weak D match, TRBD1 (5 bases). This TCR was sampled from a man younger than 35 in good health. Some clones in this sample may be carry-over from other donors' samples. The CDR3 bases are TGTGCCAGCAGCGCCGCCGTCGGGGCCGGCTACACCTTC. It is translated as CASSAAVGAGYTF.